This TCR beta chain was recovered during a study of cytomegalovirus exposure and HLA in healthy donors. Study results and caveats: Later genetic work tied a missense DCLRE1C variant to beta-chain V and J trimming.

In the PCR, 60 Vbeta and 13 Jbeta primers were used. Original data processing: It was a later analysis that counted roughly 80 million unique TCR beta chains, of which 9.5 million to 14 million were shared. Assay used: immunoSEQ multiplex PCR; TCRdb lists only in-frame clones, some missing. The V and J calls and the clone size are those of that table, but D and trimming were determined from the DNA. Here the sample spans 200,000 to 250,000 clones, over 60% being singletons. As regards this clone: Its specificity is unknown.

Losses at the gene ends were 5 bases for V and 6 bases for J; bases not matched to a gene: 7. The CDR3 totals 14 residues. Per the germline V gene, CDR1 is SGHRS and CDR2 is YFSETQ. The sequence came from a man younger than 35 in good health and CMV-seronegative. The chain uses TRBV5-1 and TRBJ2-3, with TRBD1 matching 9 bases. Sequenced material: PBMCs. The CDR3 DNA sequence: TGCGCCAGCAGAGAGGGACAGGGAAGGGATACGCAGTATTTT. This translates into CASREGQGRDTQYF.